The 14 T cell receptor beta chains listed next were all sequenced from one sample in a study of cytomegalovirus exposure and HLA in healthy donors. Profiling relied on immunoSEQ multiplex PCR, and the TCRdb table lists in-frame clones only, not all of them. The data show under 400,000 clones, 70% to 90% seen once. The sequenced material came from PBMCs. These receptors were collected from a man between 25 and 39 years old in good health and CMV-seronegative.

The V call is TRBV7-6, the J call TRBJ1-2; D call uncertain. Germline CDR1 reads SGHVS; CDR2 reads FNYEAQ. The ends were cut back, 3 bases at V and 2 bases at J, with 7 bases in the middle. The CDR3 totals 13 residues. The CDR3 spells CASSFAQNYGYTF. CDR3 bases: TGTGCCAGCAGCTTTGCACAGAACTATGGCTACACCTTC.

The V call is TRBV15, the J call TRBJ2-1, with 13 nucleotides matching TRBD2. In germline, CDR1 is LNHNV, CDR2 YYDKDF (reference sequence). Trimming at V came to 3 bases and at J to 0 bases, leaving 2 bases not matched to a gene. The CDR3 extends over 17 amino acids. CDR3 amino acids: CATSRTSGGSSYNEQFF. The DNA of the CDR3 is TGTGCCACCAGCAGGACTAGCGGGGGGAGCTCCTACAATGAGCAGTTCTTC.

This rearrangement joins TRBV30 to TRBJ1-5, with 10 bases fitting TRBD1. CDR1 and CDR2 (germline): GTSNPN, SVGIG (reference sequence). V lost 2 bases to trimming and J lost 7 bases; unmatched junction nucleotides: 11. The CDR3 covers 16 residues. For the CDR3, the DNA is TGTGCCTGGAGTTCCGGGACAGGGGCTTCGTGGCAGCCCCAGCATTTT. Translating gives CAWSSGTGASWQPQHF.

This clone was recorded only once. The chain is built from TRBV5-1 and TRBJ2-5, with D unclear. Trimming stripped 0 bases from V and 4 bases from J, with 10 bases between. CDR1 and CDR2 (germline): SGHRS, YFSETQ. The CDR3 has 14 amino acids. CDR3 sequence reads: CASSLGGLRETQYF. CDR3 coding DNA: TGCGCCAGCAGCTTGGGCGGTCTCCGAGAGACCCAGTACTTC.

This chain connects TRBV6-5 to TRBJ2-1, with 8 bases fitting TRBD1. Trimming at V came to 5 bases and at J to 9 bases, leaving 6 bases not matched to a gene. Germline V gene lookup returns CDR1 MNHEY and CDR2 SVGAGI. The CDR3 contains 13 residues. In DNA form, the CDR3 reads TGTGCCAGCAGTACCGGGACAGGCAGTGAGCAGTTCTTC. It specifies CASSTGTGSEQFF.

The gene calls are TRBV9 and TRBJ1-1; D unclear. Germline values: CDR1 SGDLS, CDR2 YYNGEE. Trimming cost V 4 bases and J 6 bases, with 13 bases left between them. The CDR3 contains 13 residues. CDR3: CASSPRTGPEAFF. The CDR3 bases are TGTGCCAGCAGCCCCCGCACCGGTCCTGAAGCTTTCTTT.

The rearrangement uses TRBV6-1 and TRBJ2-7, with a possible D match to TRBD1 (6 bases). The germline V and J ends were trimmed by 5 bases and 4 bases, with 15 bases remaining between them. Germline V gene sequence: CDR1 MNHNS, CDR2 SASEGT. The CDR3 length is 14 residues. This CDR3 is CASSTRTERYEQYF. The CDR3 nucleotides read TGTGCCAGCAGTACGAGGACAGAGAGATACGAGCAGTACTTC.

The chain is built from TRBV28 and TRBJ2-5; D remains ambiguous. The V and J ends lost 5 bases and 2 bases respectively, with 9 bases between them. Germline assignment: CDR1 MDHEN and CDR2 SYDVKM. This CDR3 comprises 13 residues. The chain's CDR3 is CASSRVPQETQYF. The CDR3 DNA reads TGTGCCAGCAGTAGAGTGCCACAAGAGACCCAGTACTTC.

This clone has only a few counts. The rearrangement joins TRBV7-7 to TRBJ1-2; D is perhaps TRBD1 (5 bases). The V end was cut by 6 bases, the J end by 9 bases, with 17 bases between. Germline V CDR1 and CDR2: SSHAT, FNYEAQ (reference sequence). The CDR3 loop spans 13 amino acids. Written as DNA, the CDR3 is TGTGCCAGCAGTTTTACAGGTCCCAAACGCTACACCTTC. This gives the protein CASSFTGPKRYTF.

The J gene is TRBJ2-2, the V gene TRBV18, with TRBD2 as a possible D gene (5 bases). The CDR3 length is 15 residues. V gave up 2 bases and J gave up 4 bases, with 11 bases separating them. Germline V CDR1 and CDR2: KGHSH, LQKENI. CDR3 nucleotide sequence: TGTGCCAGCTCACCAGCGCTAGCAGGCACCGGGGAGCTGTTTTTT. Translating gives CASSPALAGTGELFF.

The chain couples TRBV15 to TRBJ1-5; unclear D gene. The CDR3 consists of 14 residues. Trimming pared 0 bases from V and 3 bases from J, leaving 6 bases between. Germline V gene sequence: CDR1 LNHNV, CDR2 YYDKDF (reference sequence). In DNA, the CDR3 is TGTGCCACCAGCAGAGAGGGCAACAATCAGCCCCAGCATTTT. Its protein product is CATSREGNNQPQHF.

The chain recombines TRBV6-5 with TRBJ1-2; maybe TRBD1 (5 bases). V was shortened by 5 bases and J by 6 bases, with 13 bases between the two germline ends. Germline lookup yields CDR1 MNHEY and CDR2 SVGAGI. CDR3 length equals 13 residues. CDR3: CASSPRTTDGYTF. The CDR3, as DNA: TGTGCCAGCAGTCCTAGGACAACCGATGGCTACACCTTC.

This CDR3 is CASSIAVAGQNYGYTF. CDR3 in DNA: TGTGCCAGTAGTATCGCCGTCGCAGGACAAAACTATGGCTACACCTTC. This chain links TRBV19 with TRBJ1-2; perhaps TRBD1 as D (5 bases). From germline, CDR1 is LNHDA and CDR2 SQIVND (reference sequence). The CDR3 totals 16 residues. V was shortened by 3 bases and J by 2 bases, with 16 bases between the two germline ends.

V usage is TRBV5-6 and J usage is TRBJ2-7; the match to TRBD2 covers 8 bases. This CDR3 has 17 amino acids. The germline CDR1 and CDR2 sequences are SGHDT and YYEEEE. The J segment lost 1 base and the V segment lost 4 bases, leaving 13 bases of the junction unmatched. The CDR3 nucleotides read TGTGCCAGCAGCCATTGGGCCTCGGGGGGGACATCCTACGAGCAGTACTTC. Residues: CASSHWASGGTSYEQYF.